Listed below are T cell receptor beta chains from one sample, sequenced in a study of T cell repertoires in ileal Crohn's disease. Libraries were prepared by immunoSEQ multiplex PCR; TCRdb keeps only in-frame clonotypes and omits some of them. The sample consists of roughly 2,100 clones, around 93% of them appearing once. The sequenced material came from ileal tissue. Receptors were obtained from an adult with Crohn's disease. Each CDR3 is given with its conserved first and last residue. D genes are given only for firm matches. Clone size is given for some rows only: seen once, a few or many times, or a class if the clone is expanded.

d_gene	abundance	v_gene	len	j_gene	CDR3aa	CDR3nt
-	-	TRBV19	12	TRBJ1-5	CASTRGNQPQHF	TGTGCCAGTACGAGGGGAAATCAGCCCCAGCATTTT
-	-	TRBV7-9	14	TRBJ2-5	CASSLGGQQETQYF	TGTGCCAGCAGCTTAGGTGGCCAGCAAGAGACCCAGTACTTC
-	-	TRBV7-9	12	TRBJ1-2	CASRGQVYGYTF	TGTGCCAGCAGAGGGCAGGTTTATGGCTACACCTTC
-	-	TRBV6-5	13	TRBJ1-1	CASRNKRWTEAFF	TGTGCCAGCAGAAATAAAAGGTGGACTGAAGCTTTCTTT
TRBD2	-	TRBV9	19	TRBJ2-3	CASSEPAGGEDTRTDTQYF	TGTGCCAGCAGCGAACCGGCGGGAGGTGAGGATACGCGCACAGATACGCAGTATTTT
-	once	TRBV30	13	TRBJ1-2	CAWSVNTNYGYTF	TGTGCCTGGAGTGTAAATACCAACTATGGCTACACCTTC
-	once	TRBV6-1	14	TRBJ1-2	CASSESGALYGYTF	TGTGCCAGCAGTGAATCCGGGGCCCTCTATGGCTACACCTTC
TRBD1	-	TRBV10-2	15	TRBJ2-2	CASSDVGTGVGELFF	TGCGCCAGCAGTGACGTTGGGACAGGGGTCGGGGAGCTGTTTTTT
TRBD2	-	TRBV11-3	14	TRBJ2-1	CASSPEAGYNEQFF	TGTGCCAGCAGTCCGGAAGCGGGGTACAATGAGCAGTTCTTC
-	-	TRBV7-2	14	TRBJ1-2	CASSFLRANYGYTF	TGTGCCAGCAGCTTCCTCAGGGCTAACTATGGCTACACCTTC
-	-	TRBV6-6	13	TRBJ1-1	CASSYFMNTEAFF	TGTGCCAGCAGTTACTTTATGAACACTGAAGCTTTCTTT
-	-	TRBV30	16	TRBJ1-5	CAWSASLMLGNQPQHF	TGTGCCTGGAGTGCAAGCCTCATGCTGGGGAATCAGCCCCAGCATTTT
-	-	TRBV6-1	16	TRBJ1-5	CASSVGGTHSNQPQHF	TGTGCCAGCAGTGTCGGTGGGACACATAGCAATCAGCCCCAGCATTTT
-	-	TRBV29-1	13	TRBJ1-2	CSVPHGHNYGYTF	TGCAGCGTCCCGCATGGACATAACTATGGCTACACCTTC
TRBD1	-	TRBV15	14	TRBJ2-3	CATDRGTSTDTQYF	TGTGCCACCGACAGGGGTACTAGCACAGATACGCAGTATTTT
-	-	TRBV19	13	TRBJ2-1	CASCAGYYNEQFF	TGTGCCAGTTGTGCGGGTTACTACAATGAGCAGTTCTTC
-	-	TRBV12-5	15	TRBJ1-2	CASGLVRRQNYGYTF	TGTGCTAGTGGTTTGGTCCGCAGACAGAACTATGGCTACACCTTC
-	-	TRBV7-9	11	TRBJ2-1	CASSLNTEQFF	TGTGCCAGCAGCTTAAATACTGAGCAGTTCTTC
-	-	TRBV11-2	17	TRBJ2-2	CASSQNRGTANTGELFF	TGTGCCAGCAGCCAAAACCGCGGGACAGCGAACACCGGGGAGCTGTTTTTT
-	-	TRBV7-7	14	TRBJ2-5	CASSSPPQIETQYF	TGTGCTAGCAGCTCGCCTCCCCAAATAGAGACCCAGTACTTC
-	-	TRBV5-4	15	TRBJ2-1	CASSPAGQLLREQFF	TGTGCCAGCAGCCCCGCGGGACAGCTACTTCGTGAGCAGTTCTTC
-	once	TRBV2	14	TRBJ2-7	CASRPGLYSDEQYF	TGTGCCAGCAGGCCGGGACTGTACTCGGACGAGCAGTACTTC
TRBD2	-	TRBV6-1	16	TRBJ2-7	CASSEAGLAEPYEQYF	TGTGCCAGCAGTGAGGCCGGACTAGCGGAGCCCTACGAGCAGTACTTC
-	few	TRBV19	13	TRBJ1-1	CASIGTNRPEAFF	TGTGCCAGTATTGGAACAAATCGGCCTGAAGCTTTCTTT
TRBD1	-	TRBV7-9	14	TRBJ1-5	CASTPGQSNQPQHF	TGTGCCAGCACTCCGGGACAGAGCAATCAGCCCCAGCATTTT
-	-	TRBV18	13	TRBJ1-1	CASSPQPKDEAFF	TGTGCCAGCTCACCCCAGCCGAAAGATGAAGCTTTCTTT
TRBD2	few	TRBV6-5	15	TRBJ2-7	CASSPRAGGVYEQYF	TGTGCCAGCAGCCCACGGGCGGGGGGGGTCTACGAGCAGTACTTC
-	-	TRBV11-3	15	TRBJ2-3	CASSLGRTETDTQYF	TGTGCCAGCAGCTTAGGTCGGACAGAAACAGATACGCAGTATTTT
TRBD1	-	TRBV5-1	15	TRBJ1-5	CASSSTGDFNQPQHF	TGCGCCAGCAGCTCAACAGGGGATTTCAATCAGCCCCAGCATTTT
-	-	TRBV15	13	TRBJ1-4	CATSRDRIEKLFF	TGTGCCACCAGCAGAGATCGCATTGAAAAACTGTTTTTT